This T cell receptor (beta chain) emerged from a study of T cell repertoires in cytomegalovirus infection. The wider study: Indications of both CMV infection and matching HLA type were provided by public TCR beta signatures.

On this clonotype: Its target is unknown.

The germline V gene has CDR1 KGHDR and CDR2 SFDVKD. There are 16 residues in the CDR3. Trimming at V came to 4 bases and at J to 4 bases, leaving 6 bases not matched to a gene. In TCRdb, the reads were re-called with MiXCR into one record per CDR3 protein. The sample shows roughly 350,000 distinct CDR3 sequences, roughly 36% of them seen only once. The receptor was isolated from a human donor in good health (CMV status not recorded). Some clones in this sample may be carry-over from other donors' samples. The material sequenced was cultured PBMCs, taken from culture after CMV antigen stimulation. J is TRBJ2-6 and V is TRBV24-1; 7 bases agree with TRBD1. This CDR3 is CATSDPTGSGANVLTF. The CDR3 bases are TGTGCCACCAGTGACCCGACAGGGTCCGGGGCCAACGTCCTGACTTTC.